A single T cell receptor (beta chain) is shown here with its context. Its cognate antigen has yet to be identified. It has no much larger one-base neighbor in the sample; base qualities were not kept. The intended sense of this specimen's time point label: baseline before oral tofacitinib. Peripheral blood and lesional scalp punch biopsies were obtained from patients with alopecia areata. After PBMCs were isolated by density centrifugation and stained for CD3, CD4 and CD8, a FACSAria was used to sort CD4+ and CD8+ T cells. This entry comes from a study of CD8+ T cells in alopecia areata (dated by TCRdb to 2017 to 2018). For context, the study as a whole: The treated patients took part in an open-label pilot trial in which moderate-to-severe alopecia areata was treated with oral tofacitinib at 5 to 10 mg twice daily. Tofacitinib was given for 6 to 18 months, followed by 6 months of follow-up off drug to assess delayed response and recurrence. High-throughput TCRbeta sequencing was used to examine T cell clonal expansion in alopecia areata in both the C3H/HeJ mouse model and human patients. Scalp tissue and sorted CD4+ and CD8+ peripheral blood T cells from patchy and totalis/universalis alopecia areata patients and from healthy controls were covered by human TCRbeta sequencing. Biopsies were taken from tofacitinib-treated patients at baseline and at 4 and 24 weeks of treatment, and a later scalp biopsy was taken in several of the tofacitinib-treated patients. Scalp clonality was compared across normal scalp (n=4), patchy alopecia areata scalp (n=8), and alopecia totalis/universalis scalp (n=8). RNA was obtained with the PAXgene miRNA kit for fixed scalp, the miRNeasy kit for PBMCs, and the RNeasy kit for mouse skin. TCRbeta CDR3 regions were amplified by immunoSEQ multiplex PCR with 35 Vbeta forward and 13 Jbeta reverse primers.

The CDR3 covers 15 residues, taking in both the cysteine and the phenylalanine. Only CDR3 DNA remains: 45 bases, in frame from the first base. The junction carries 15 bases between V and J, which are trimmed by 4 bases and 0 bases respectively. From a lookup of the germline V gene, CDR1 and CDR2 are SQVTM and ANQGSEA. General conclusions and limits of the study: Shared TCR sequences between patients were less evident than in mice, which may be partly attributable to HLA diversity in the patient population. Lesional scalp, especially in alopecia totalis/universalis, showed higher clonality and more expanded CD8+ clones than normal scalp, suggesting antigenic drive. Resident alphabeta T cells in normal human skin are also sequenced, complicating scalp TCR repertoire analysis, unlike mouse skin dominated by gammadelta T cells.

Library preparation used the immunoSEQ multiplex PCR assay. RNA was extracted from all samples and reverse transcribed into cDNA as template for TCR sequencing. SuperScript III was used for first-strand cDNA synthesis, primed with a 2:1 mix of oligo-dT and random hexamers. Amplification bias was assessed with a synthetic immune receptor repertoire, and residual bias was removed computationally. On the authors' methods: Raw reads were preprocessed for error removal, and CDR3 was defined according to IMGT conventions as running from the conserved cysteine to phenylalanine. Clonality was computed as 1 minus the Shannon entropy, with the entropy normalized by log2 of the number of productive unique TCRs. CD4 or CD8 identity of scalp clones was inferred by cross-referencing scalp TCRbeta sequences with sorted blood CD4 and CD8 repertoires. TCRdb retrieved this table from immuneACCESS and kept in-frame rearrangements only. Not all clones are present; in checked studies, unresolved V genes account for under half, and no reason is known for the remainder. V, J and clone size reflect that table, while D and trimming were determined from the DNA. The sample table contains about 180,000 clones; only one count was recorded for approximately 56% of them. The ten most abundant clones make up over 12% of the sample.

The starting material was CD4+ T cells sorted from blood, obtained at week 0. The receptor was isolated from a human donor with alopecia areata. The chain couples TRBV29-1 to TRBJ1-1, with TRBD1 perhaps the D gene, on 5 matching bases. This receptor carries the CDR3 CSVGLGLRVNTEAFF. The DNA is as follows: TGCAGCGTTGGATTGGGGCTTAGGGTGAACACTGAAGCTTTCTTT.